This T cell receptor beta chain appears in the sequencing data of a study of T cell changes during pregnancy in multiple sclerosis. CDR1 and CDR2 (germline): SGHTA, FQGNSA. The germline V and J ends were trimmed by 5 bases and 6 bases, with 13 bases remaining between them. This CDR3 is built from 13 residues. Method: immunoSEQ multiplex PCR; TCRdb's copy keeps in-frame clones and lacks some. This sample carries fewer than 90,000 clones, about 89% of them seen once, and the ten largest clones take roughly 0.85%. The V gene is TRBV7-2, the J gene TRBJ1-1; TRBD1 might be the D (6 bases). The receptor was derived from a female donor with multiple sclerosis, enrolled in a pregnancy study. The specimen was peripheral blood, collected in the second trimester of pregnancy. CDR3 nucleotides: TGTGCCAGCAGCCGTACAGGGTTATCTGAAGCTTTCTTT. Protein sequence: CASSRTGLSEAFF.